The next 14 T cell receptor beta chains were all read from a single sample in a study of blood T cell repertoires in COVID-19. Sequencing used immunoSEQ multiplex PCR; TCRdb keeps in-frame clones, though not all of them. The table shows over 200,000 clones, with just over 90% occurring only once. The sequenced sample was peripheral blood. These receptor sequences come from a man aged 30 to 45 with acute or convalescent COVID-19.

CDR3 residues: CASRGGQANTEAFF. CDR3 sequence (DNA): TGTGCCAGCAGGGGGGGACAGGCGAACACTGAAGCTTTCTTT. The chain couples TRBV28 to TRBJ1-1, with 8 bases lining up with TRBD1. This CDR3 has 14 residues. The J segment lost 1 base and the V segment lost 6 bases, leaving 4 bases of the junction unmatched. Germline CDR1 is MDHEN and CDR2 is SYDVKM.

This clone was seen just once. The chain carries TRBV5-6 and TRBJ1-5; D uncertain. The CDR3 is made up of 15 amino acids. Trimming stripped 0 bases from V and 6 bases from J, with 13 bases between. Germline CDR1 and CDR2: SGHDT and YYEEEE. The CDR3 nucleotides are TGTGCCAGCAGCTTGGACGGTGGTCGGGTTCAGCCCCAGCATTTT. As protein: CASSLDGGRVQPQHF.

The chain carries TRBV11-2 and TRBJ2-7; D is unresolved. From germline, CDR1 is SGHAT and CDR2 FQNNGV. This CDR3 comprises 11 residues. Deletions cut 4 bases from V and 3 bases from J, with 4 bases between. CDR3 sequence (DNA): TGTGCCAGCAGCTCCGTCTACGAGCAGTACTTC. Its protein product is CASSSVYEQYF.

The chain is built from TRBV30 and TRBJ2-3, with 8 bases that match TRBD2. Unmatched junction bases numbered 9, after V lost 5 bases and J lost 2 bases. CDR1 GTSNPN and CDR2 SVGIG come from the germline V gene (reference sequence). This CDR3 spans 15 amino acids. The CDR3 nucleotides are TGTGCCTGGGGCAGACTAGCGTCTAACACAGATACGCAGTATTTT. Encoded protein: CAWGRLASNTDTQYF.

V gene TRBV30 combines with J gene TRBJ2-7; the D gene is possibly TRBD1 (6 bases). Per germline, CDR1 GTSNPN and CDR2 SVGIG (reference sequence). Trimming pared 7 bases from V and 0 bases from J, leaving 16 bases between. CDR3 size: 14 residues. CDR3 nucleotides: TGTGCCTCCAACACGCAGGGGTACTCCTACGAGCAGTACTTC. It translates to CASNTQGYSYEQYF.

The rearrangement links TRBV19 to TRBJ2-7; TRBD2 matches at 9 bases. With V trimmed by 3 bases and J by 3 bases, 6 bases remained unmatched. The CDR3 spans 15 residues. CDR1 is LNHDA and CDR2 is SQIVND in the germline V gene (reference sequence). Here the CDR3 DNA reads TGTGCCAGTAGTATCGCGACTAGCGGCTTCTACGAGCAGTACTTC. This gives the protein CASSIATSGFYEQYF.

The V call is TRBV7-2, the J call TRBJ2-7, with 8 bases that match TRBD2. Germline V gene data show CDR1 as SGHTA and CDR2 as FQGNSA. This CDR3 is 14 amino acids long. Unmatched junction bases numbered 1, after V lost 0 bases and J lost 3 bases. The CDR3 sequence is CASSLAAGGYEQYF. The CDR3 nucleotides read TGTGCCAGCAGCTTAGCGGCGGGGGGCTACGAGCAGTACTTC.

V gene TRBV7-3 combines with J gene TRBJ2-1; 14 positions match TRBD2. CDR1 SGHTA and CDR2 FQGTGA come from the germline V gene. There are 15 residues in the CDR3. V dropped 5 bases and J dropped 8; count of bases not matched to a gene: 5. CDR3 in amino acids: CASSPGLAGVDEQFF. As DNA, the CDR3 is TGTGCCAGCAGCCCGGGACTAGCGGGAGTGGATGAGCAGTTCTTC.

The chain couples TRBV18 to TRBJ2-2, with TRBD1 matching over 8 bases. The J segment lost 5 bases and the V segment lost 4 bases, leaving 9 bases of the junction unmatched. CDR1 and CDR2 (germline): KGHSH, LQKENI. CDR3 length equals 16 residues. CDR3 in amino acids: CASSREDRAMTGELFF. Here the CDR3 DNA reads TGTGCCAGCTCACGGGAGGACAGGGCGATGACCGGGGAGCTGTTTTTT.

The genes are TRBV3-1 (or the pseudogene TRBV3-2) and TRBJ1-2, with D maybe TRBD1 (6 bases). CDR1 is LGHDT, CDR2 YNNKEL, per germline (reference sequence). CDR3 length equals 14 residues. Trimming cost V 4 bases and J 8 bases, with 17 bases left between them. The CDR3 sequence is CASSPGQPAWGYTF. CDR3 sequence (DNA): TGTGCCAGCAGCCCAGGACAGCCCGCTTGGGGCTACACCTTC.

The V and J genes are TRBV18 and TRBJ2-3; TRBD2 aligns across 7 bases. The CDR3 extends over 15 amino acids. In germline, CDR1 is KGHSH, CDR2 LQKENI. V shed 2 bases and J 3 bases; nucleotides not matched to a gene: 5. In nucleotides, the CDR3 is TGTGCCAGCTCACCAACTGCCGGGGGGACAGATACGCAGTATTTT. Protein sequence: CASSPTAGGTDTQYF. Variable domain in full (rest from reference TRBV18 and TRBJ2-3): NAGVMQNPRHLVRRRGQEARLRCSPMKGHSHVYWYRQLPEEGLKFMVYLQKENIIDESGMPKERFSAEFPKEGPSILRIQQVVRGDSAAYFCASSPTAGGTDTQYFGPGTRLTVL.

This clone was detected only once. This chain uses TRBV24-1 with TRBJ2-3, with 10 bases identical to TRBD2. The V gene end was trimmed by 3 bases and the J gene end by 5 bases; junction bases not matched to a gene: 1. Germline V lookup: CDR1 KGHDR, CDR2 SFDVKD. The CDR3 spans 14 residues. CDR3 sequence reads: CATSDRLAGDTQYF. Here the CDR3 DNA reads TGTGCCACCAGTGATCGACTAGCGGGAGATACGCAGTATTTT.

The rearrangement links TRBV7-8 to TRBJ2-7; 9 bases are a match to TRBD2. The CDR3 loop spans 16 amino acids. V shed 5 bases and J 2 bases; nucleotides not matched to a gene: 10. Per germline, CDR1 SGHVS and CDR2 FQNEAQ. The CDR3, as DNA: TGTGCCAGCAGCATCCCTAGCGGGGAGGGGGCCTACGAGCAGTACTTC. It codes for CASSIPSGEGAYEQYF.

The chain employs TRBV5-5 and TRBJ2-5; 8 positions match TRBD1. V lost 4 bases and J lost 7; bases outside the gene matches: 9. Germline CDR1 and CDR2: SGHKS and YYEKEE (reference sequence). This CDR3 is 14 amino acids long. CDR3 sequence reads: CASSQVGQDVTQYF. The DNA for the CDR3 is TGTGCCAGCAGCCAGGTGGGACAGGACGTGACCCAGTACTTC.